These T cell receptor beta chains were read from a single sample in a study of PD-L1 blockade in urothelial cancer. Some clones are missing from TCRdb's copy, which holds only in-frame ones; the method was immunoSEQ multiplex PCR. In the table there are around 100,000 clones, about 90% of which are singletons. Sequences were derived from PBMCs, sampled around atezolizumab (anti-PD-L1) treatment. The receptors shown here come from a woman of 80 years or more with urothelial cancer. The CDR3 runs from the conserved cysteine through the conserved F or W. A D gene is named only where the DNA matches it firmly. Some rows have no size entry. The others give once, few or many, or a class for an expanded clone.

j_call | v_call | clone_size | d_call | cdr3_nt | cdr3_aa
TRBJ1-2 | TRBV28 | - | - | TGTGCCAGCAGCCCCCCGGCGGCTAACTATGGCTACACCTTC | CASSPPAANYGYTF
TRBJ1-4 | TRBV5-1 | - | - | TGCGCCAGCAGCTCACAGGGAAGTCCTAATGAAAAACTGTTTTTT | CASSSQGSPNEKLFF
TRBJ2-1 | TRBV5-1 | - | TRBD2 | TGCGCCAGCAGCCCCAGGACTAGCGGGGACCACAATGAGCAGTTCTTC | CASSPRTSGDHNEQFF
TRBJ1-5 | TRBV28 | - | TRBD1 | TGTGCCAGCAGATTGCAGGGGGTTCAGCCCCAGCATTTT | CASRLQGVQPQHF
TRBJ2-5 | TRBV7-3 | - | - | TGTGCCAGCAGCTCAGACGGGCAAGAGACCCAGTACTTC | CASSSDGQETQYF
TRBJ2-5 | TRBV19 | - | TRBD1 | TGTGCCAGTAGTACCGGGACAGGAGAAAAAGAGACCCAGTACTTC | CASSTGTGEKETQYF
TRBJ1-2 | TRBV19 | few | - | TGTGCCAGTAGTACCCCCCTGGCCAGGTTCTATGGCTACACCTTC | CASSTPLARFYGYTF
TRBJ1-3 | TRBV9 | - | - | TGTGCCAGCGGGGTCGGGAGCACCATATATTTT | CASGVGSTIYF
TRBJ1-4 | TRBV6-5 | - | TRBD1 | TGTGCCAGCAGTTACGCCAGGGGGCATGAAAAACTGTTTTTT | CASSYARGHEKLFF
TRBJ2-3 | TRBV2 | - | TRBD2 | TGTGCCAGCATTTCGCGGGGGTTTGCAGATACGCAGTATTTT | CASISRGFADTQYF
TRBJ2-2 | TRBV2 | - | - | TGTGCCAGGGGGACAACCCTGAACACCGGGGAGCTGTTTTTT | CARGTTLNTGELFF
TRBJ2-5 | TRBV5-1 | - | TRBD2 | TGCGCCAGCAGCCCCAGACTAGCGGGAGGGAATCTTCAGGTGACCCAGTACTTC | CASSPRLAGGNLQVTQYF
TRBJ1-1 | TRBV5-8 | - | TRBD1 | TGTGCCAGCAGCTTGTGGCAGGGGGTAACCACTGAAGCTTTCTTT | CASSLWQGVTTEAFF
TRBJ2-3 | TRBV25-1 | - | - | TGTGCCAGCAGTGGGTATGGCCAAGATACGCAGTATTTT | CASSGYGQDTQYF
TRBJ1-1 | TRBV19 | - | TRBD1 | TGTGCCAGTAGTCCCAGGGACAGATTCTTCATGAACACTGAAGCTTTCTTT | CASSPRDRFFMNTEAFF
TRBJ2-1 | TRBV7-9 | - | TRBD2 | TGTGCCAGCAGCCCAGACAGGGTTGGGGGGCGGGAGGGCCAAGGGGAGCAGTTCTTC | CASSPDRVGGREGQGEQFF
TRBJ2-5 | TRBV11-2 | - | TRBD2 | TGTGCCAGCAGTCTAGGACTAGCGAAAGAGACCCAGTACTTC | CASSLGLAKETQYF
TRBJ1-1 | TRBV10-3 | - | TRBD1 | TGTGCCATCAGGGGGCCGGGACAGGGGACTGAAGCTTTCTTT | CAIRGPGQGTEAFF
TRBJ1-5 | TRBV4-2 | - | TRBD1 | TGTGCCAGCAGCCAATCCACAGGGGGCAATCAGCCCCAGCATTTT | CASSQSTGGNQPQHF
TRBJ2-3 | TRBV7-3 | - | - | TGTGCCAGCAGCTCTCATGGACGGAGGCTCACAGATACGCAGTATTTT | CASSSHGRRLTDTQYF
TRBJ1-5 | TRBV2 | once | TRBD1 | TGTGCCAGCAGCCTCACAGGGGCCGCACAGCCCCAGCATTTT | CASSLTGAAQPQHF
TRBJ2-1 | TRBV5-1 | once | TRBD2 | TGCGCCAGCAGCTTATTTGGCGGGAGGGGTCGCTCTGGGGAGCAGTTCTTC | CASSLFGGRGRSGEQFF